The entry below gives a single TCR beta chain sequence along with its context. Its binding antigen is unknown. From the cysteine up to the phenylalanine, the CDR3 has a length of 16 residues. The entry carries no DNA sequence. CDR1 and CDR2 (SGHNT, YYREEE) derive from the germline V gene (reference sequence). HCMV serostatus was determined by detecting HCMV-specific IgG in serum with a commercial ELISA kit. Ficoll density gradient centrifugation was used to isolate peripheral blood mononuclear cells from blood. The data originate from a study of T cells expressing NK-cell markers (dated by TCRdb to the early 2020s). Background for the entire study: Three sorted T-cell subsets (CD3+CD56+NKG2C+, CD3+CD56+NKG2C- and CD3+CD56-NKG2C+) from several donors had their TCR beta-chain repertoires profiled. The eight sequenced donors were randomly selected healthy volunteers, three men and five women. Of the eight sequenced donors, seven were found to be HCMV-seropositive and one was found to be HCMV-seronegative. Libraries were sequenced as 2 x 150 bp reads on Illumina HiSeq 2000/2500, MiSeq or NextSeq.

What the research found in general, with its limitations: Whether the expanded NKG2C-expressing T cell clones were specific for HCMV antigens was left unclear. In six donors, the dominant CD3+CD56+NKG2C+ clonotypes ranked among the top 10 CD8+ clonotypes, making up roughly 1.0-7.0% of CD8+ T cells. Those dominant clonotypes were again the most abundant among CD3+CD56-NKG2C+ cells in four donors, at roughly 28.3-65%.

Sequencing took place on an Illumina HiSeq 2000. The TCR beta cDNA libraries were made using 5'RACE template switching, a step that added both a universal primer site and unique molecular identifiers. cDNA synthesis was primed from the TCR beta constant segment and was followed by two successive PCR amplification steps. Per the source publication's procedure: MIGEC was used to demultiplex reads and group the reads by UMI, and MiTCR was used to assemble and quantify clonotypes. To exclude erroneous sequences, any TCR cDNA sequence not supported by at least two reads was discarded. The tcR package was used for downstream repertoire analysis, and clonotypes were matched across fractions by CDR3 nucleotide sequence plus V segment. VDJmatch was used to annotate antigen specificity against VDJdb, with one amino acid substitution in CDR3 permitted. The reads went through TCRdb reprocessing, and each CDR3 protein sequence gets one entry with no DNA. The V and J calls were not made by the authors but by TCRdb's processing. The sample's clone listing holds 650 to 900 distinct CDR3 sequences. The ten largest clones add up to about four fifths of the sample.

The sample taken for sequencing was blood T cells: a sorted CD56 or NKG2C T cell subset, CD4+ or CD8+ T cells, or bulk PBMC T cells (not recorded which). The rearrangement combines TRBV5-4 with TRBJ2-2; no DNA is available, so the TRBD1 call from TCRdb remains unchecked. This TCR came from a man aged 18 to 69 in good health. CDR3 reads: CASNPGGGANTGELFF.